This entry lists 30 T cell receptor beta chains sequenced from one sample in a study of T cell repertoires in ileal Crohn's disease. This table comes from immunoSEQ multiplex PCR, and its TCRdb copy is limited to in-frame clones, with some not included. This table has over 3,500 clones, around 70% appearing once. Time point defined: neoterminal ileum biopsy at postoperative endoscopy, about 6 months after surgery. Specimen: ileal tissue. Receptor source: an adult with Crohn's disease.

A few counts support this clone. CDR3 coding DNA: TGCAGCGTTGTAGGGTTAGCGGGTTCAAACATTCAGTACTTC. Protein: CSVVGLAGSNIQYF. V usage is TRBV29-1 and J usage is TRBJ2-4; 7 bases align to TRBD2. This CDR3 region has 14 residues. V lost 4 bases, J lost 6 bases, and 9 bases stayed unmatched. Looked up from germline, CDR1 is SQVTM and CDR2 is ANQGSEA.

The chain links TRBV6-6 to TRBJ1-1, with a tentative D call TRBD1 (5 bases). This CDR3 has 13 residues. Germline V CDR1 and CDR2: MNHNY, SVGAGI (reference sequence). Trimming removed 7 bases at V and 5 bases at J, with 14 bases between. As DNA, the CDR3 is TGTGCCAGCAACCAAGGGGTGGTGACTGAAGCTTTCTTT. Translated, it gives CASNQGVVTEAFF.

The chain has TRBV4-1 and TRBJ1-5; no firm D call. Trimming took off 0 bases at V and 4 bases at J, with 10 bases between the two ends. Germline V gene lookup returns CDR1 MGHRA and CDR2 YSYEKL. This CDR3 comprises 15 residues. CDR3 sequence: CASSQELQENQPQHF. In DNA, the CDR3 is TGCGCCAGCAGCCAAGAATTGCAGGAAAATCAGCCCCAGCATTTT.

The table lists this clone with a few counts. A clone one base away is much larger, so this may be a read error. V gene TRBV5-4 combines with J gene TRBJ2-7, with D perhaps TRBD2 (6 bases). CDR3 length: 14 amino acids. In germline, CDR1 is SGHNT, CDR2 YYREEE (reference sequence). As DNA, the CDR3 is TGTGCCGGCAGCTTGGGCGTAGCGGCTGGCGAGCAGTACTTC. This translates into CAGSLGVAAGEQYF.

The J gene is TRBJ2-1, the V gene TRBV11-3; a weak D match, TRBD2 (5 bases). The germline V gene has CDR1 SGHNT and CDR2 YENEEA. V dropped 5 bases and J dropped 6 bases, with 14 bases sitting between them. The CDR3 runs 14 residues. The CDR3 spells CASSPPGLLNEQFF. In DNA, the CDR3 is TGTGCCAGCAGCCCTCCTGGACTCCTCAATGAGCAGTTCTTC.

The chain recombines TRBV4-2 with TRBJ2-2; D possibly corresponds to TRBD1 (6 bases). The V end was cut by 5 bases, the J end by 1 base, with 8 bases between. Germline V gives CDR1 LGHNA, CDR2 YNFKEQ. This CDR3 contains 14 residues. Here the CDR3 DNA reads TGTGCCAGCAGCGAGACAGGGAACACCGGGGAGCTGTTTTTT. It translates to CASSETGNTGELFF.

V and J are TRBV7-6 and TRBJ1-6, with 10 positions matching TRBD1. The germline CDR1 and CDR2 sequences are SGHVS and FNYEAQ. The CDR3 length is 16 residues. V was pared by 2 bases and J by 10 bases, with 8 bases of the junction left unmatched. DNA for the CDR3: TGTGCCAGCAGCTTACAGGGACAGGGGAGCTGGTCACCCCTCCACTTT. Its translation is CASSLQGQGSWSPLHF.

The gene calls are TRBV7-9 and TRBJ1-6; D call uncertain. The germline V and J ends were trimmed by 3 bases and 8 bases, with 14 bases remaining between them. The CDR3 covers 15 residues. The V gene's germline CDR1 is SEHNR and CDR2 FQNEAQ (reference sequence). CDR3 DNA sequence: TGTGCCAGCAGCTTCTCCGGGTACCCCGATTCACCCCTCCACTTT. It codes for CASSFSGYPDSPLHF. The entire variable domain, with the rest obtained from reference TRBV7-9 and TRBJ1-6, is as follows: DTGVSQNPRHKITKRGQNVTFRCDPISEHNRLYWYRQTLGQGPEFLTYFQNEAQLEKSRLLSDRFSAERPKGSFSTLEIQRTEQGDSAMYLCASSFSGYPDSPLHFGNGTRLTVT.

The chain joins TRBV14 to TRBJ2-2; D remains unclear. The germline V gene encodes CDR1 SGHDN and CDR2 FVKESK. The CDR3 has 12 amino acids. V was clipped by 6 bases and J by 5 bases, with 7 bases between them. The CDR3 region is CASRTRTGELFF. DNA for the CDR3: TGTGCCAGCAGGACAAGGACCGGGGAGCTGTTTTTT.

The J gene is TRBJ2-3, the V gene TRBV4-3, with a possible D match to TRBD2 (6 bases). The CDR3 loop spans 16 amino acids. CDR1 and CDR2 (germline): LGHNA, YSLEER. The V gene lost 1 base and the J gene lost 1 base, with 12 bases spanning the gap. In DNA, the CDR3 is TGCGCCAGCAGCCAAGGCTATACTAGCCGCACAGATACGCAGTATTTT. It encodes CASSQGYTSRTDTQYF.

With respect to this clone: A read error likely explains this, since a far larger clone differs by one base. V and J are TRBV5-6 and TRBJ2-1, with 11 nucleotides matching TRBD2. CDR3 length: 19 residues. Germline trimming cut 1 base from V and 9 bases from J; bases unmatched to any gene: 18. Germline V gene lookup returns CDR1 SGHDT and CDR2 YYEEEE. The CDR3, as DNA: TGTGCCAGCAGCTTGACCAAAACTGCTCCTAGCGGGAGGATATCTGAGCAGTTCTTC. This sequence encodes CASSLTKTAPSGRISEQFF.

This clone was found a few times. The chain links TRBV5-4 to TRBJ2-1; D may be TRBD1 (5 bases). The CDR3 length is 15 residues. The germline gives CDR1 SGHNT, CDR2 YYREEE (reference sequence). With 0 bases removed from V and 2 bases from J, the gap between germline ends came to 9 bases. The CDR3: CASSLEGVPYNEQFF. The CDR3 bases are TGTGCCAGCAGCTTGGAAGGGGTCCCCTACAATGAGCAGTTCTTC.

The gene calls are TRBV6-1 and TRBJ2-1, with 12 bases aligning to TRBD2. V trimming: 4 bases; J trimming: 8 bases; junction bases outside the gene matches: 6. There are 15 residues in the CDR3. Germline V lookup: CDR1 MNHNS, CDR2 SASEGT. Written as DNA, the CDR3 is TGTGCCAGCAGTGCCCTAGCGGGAGGGGGGGATGAGCAGTTCTTC. It specifies CASSALAGGGDEQFF.

This clone was found a few times. V gene TRBV7-8 combines with J gene TRBJ2-5, with TRBD2 matching over 9 bases. V shed 0 bases, J shed 1 base, and the junction held 3 bases outside the gene matches. The CDR3 loop spans 16 amino acids. Germline lookup yields CDR1 SGHVS and CDR2 FQNEAQ. The CDR3: CASSLASSGAQETQYF. The CDR3 bases are TGTGCCAGCAGCTTAGCTTCTAGCGGGGCCCAAGAGACCCAGTACTTC.

The chain is built from TRBV5-6 and TRBJ1-6; TRBD1 matches at 8 bases. This CDR3 has 16 residues. The V segment lost 4 bases and the J segment 7 bases; nucleotides outside the gene matches: 10. Germline CDR1 reads SGHDT; CDR2 reads YYEEEE. CDR3 residues: CASSLGGTGGNSPLHF. The CDR3 DNA is TGTGCCAGCAGCCTGGGGGGTACAGGGGGGAATTCACCCCTCCACTTT. Drawing the rest from reference TRBV5-6 and TRBJ1-6, the complete variable domain is DAGVTQSPTHLIKTRGQQVTLRCSPKSGHDTVSWYQQALGQGPQFIFQYYEEEERQRGNFPDRFSGHQFPNYSSELNVNALLLGDSALYLCASSLGGTGGNSPLHFGNGTRLTVT.

The CDR3 region has the DNA TGTGCCAGCAGTTTATCCAGGGGGCGGGCTGAAGCTTTCTTT. Translation gives CASSLSRGRAEAFF. This chain uses TRBV28 with TRBJ1-1, with 8 bases lining up with TRBD1. Germline CDR1 and CDR2: MDHEN and SYDVKM. The CDR3 sequence is 14 residues long. Unmatched junction bases numbered 4, after V lost 1 base and J lost 6 bases.

This chain links TRBV29-1 with TRBJ2-7; D call uncertain. Germline V gene sequence: CDR1 SQVTM, CDR2 ANQGSEA. The CDR3 is 12 residues long. Trimming removed 4 bases at V and 3 bases at J, with 10 bases between. The CDR3 loop reads CSVGYGDYEQYF. CDR3 sequence (DNA): TGCAGCGTTGGGTACGGAGACTACGAGCAGTACTTC.

This chain joins TRBV7-9 and TRBJ1-1; the match to TRBD1 covers 9 bases. The CDR3 runs to 16 residues. Germline CDR1 is SEHNR and CDR2 is FQNEAQ (reference sequence). V trimming: 3 bases; J trimming: 2 bases; junction bases outside the gene matches: 7. CDR3 DNA sequence: TGTGCCAGCAGCTTGGGACGGACAGGGGTAAACACTGAAGCTTTCTTT. This gives the protein CASSLGRTGVNTEAFF.

This clone appeared a single time. J is TRBJ2-6 and V is TRBV7-6; a weak D match, TRBD1 (5 bases). Germline CDR1 is SGHVS and CDR2 is FNYEAQ. The CDR3 contains 16 residues. The V end was cut by 5 bases, the J end by 2 bases, with 13 bases between. CDR3 sequence (DNA): TGTGCCAGCAGCCTAAGGGGCGCGGCTGGGGCCAACGTCCTGACTTTC. It specifies CASSLRGAAGANVLTF.

Written as DNA, the CDR3 is TGCGCCAGCAGCCGCTCCCCTAGCGGGGTTTACAATGAGCAGTTCTTC. This encodes CASSRSPSGVYNEQFF. The chain joins TRBV4-1 to TRBJ2-1; TRBD2 aligns across 9 bases. Trimming cost V 4 bases and J 4 bases; bases outside gene matches: 8. The CDR3 runs to 16 residues. Germline V gene data show CDR1 as MGHRA and CDR2 as YSYEKL.

V and J are TRBV9 and TRBJ1-2; the match to TRBD1 covers 7 bases. V shed 0 bases, J shed 4 bases, and the junction held 6 bases outside the gene matches. This CDR3 has 15 amino acids. The germline CDR1 and CDR2 sequences are SGDLS and YYNGEE. DNA of the CDR3: TGTGCCAGCAGCGTAGTTCCGGGGACAGCCTATGGCTACACCTTC. Its translation: CASSVVPGTAYGYTF.

The chain couples TRBV7-3 to TRBJ1-1, with unresolved D. With 1 base removed from V and 7 bases from J, the gap between germline ends came to 4 bases. CDR3 length: 11 amino acids. Germline CDR1 is SGHTA and CDR2 is FQGTGA. CDR3 sequence (DNA): TGTGCCAGCAGCTTAATCAATGAAGCTTTCTTT. Amino acids: CASSLINEAFF.

This clone appeared a single time. The chain combines TRBV2 with TRBJ2-5; TRBD2 aligns across 7 bases. The end of the DNA is better explained by TRBJ2-7, so the J call may be wrong. This CDR3 has 14 residues. Per germline, CDR1 SNHLY and CDR2 FYNNEI. CDR3 bases: TGTGCCAGCATGGGATCCGCGGGGGAGTACGAGCAGTACTTC. This encodes CASMGSAGEYEQYF.

The CDR3 coding sequence is TGTGCCAGCAGTGAAGCGGGGACAGCAATAGATACGCAGTATTTT. Amino acid sequence: CASSEAGTAIDTQYF. This chain joins TRBV2 and TRBJ2-3, with TRBD1 matching 7 bases. CDR1 and CDR2 from the germline V gene are SNHLY and FYNNEI. The length of the CDR3 is 15 residues. With 0 bases clipped from V and 5 bases from J, the junction kept 5 bases outside the gene matches.

The chain is built from TRBV30 and TRBJ2-1; possibly TRBD2 for D (6 bases). The V and J ends lost 5 bases and 2 bases respectively, with 10 bases between them. CDR1 is GTSNPN, CDR2 SVGIG, per germline (reference sequence). The length of the CDR3 is 13 residues. CDR3 sequence (DNA): TGTGCCTGGTCCGGGAGCGCCTACAATGAGCAGTTCTTC. This encodes CAWSGSAYNEQFF. Full variable domain (outside the CDR3, taken from reference TRBV30 and TRBJ2-1): SQTIHQWPATLVQPVGSPLSLECTVEGTSNPNLYWYRQAAGRGLQLLFYSVGIGQISSEVPQNLSASRPQDRQFILSSKKLLLSDSGFYLCAWSGSAYNEQFFGPGTRLTVL.

The CDR3 protein is CSAVTAGDTGELFF. The CDR3 nucleotides are TGCAGCGCTGTGACAGCGGGAGACACCGGGGAGCTGTTTTTT. The chain has TRBV29-1 and TRBJ2-2, with 8 bases fitting TRBD2. With V trimmed by 7 bases and J by 3 bases, 7 bases remained unmatched. CDR1 is SQVTM and CDR2 is ANQGSEA in the germline V gene. This CDR3 contains 14 residues.

This clone was picked up one time. V is TRBV6-1 and J is TRBJ2-3; no definite D call. Trimming took off 4 bases at V and 4 bases at J, with 12 bases between the two ends. The CDR3 contains 14 residues. From germline, CDR1 is MNHNS and CDR2 SASEGT. CDR3 nucleotides: TGTGCCAGCAGTGCAATTAATACGGCAGATACGCAGTATTTT. It codes for CASSAINTADTQYF.

The chain employs TRBV5-4 and TRBJ1-1; D uncertain. Germline values: CDR1 SGHNT, CDR2 YYREEE (reference sequence). V was trimmed by 6 bases and J by 1 base, leaving 16 bases between them. This CDR3 is 15 amino acids long. The CDR3 sequence is CASTPGLGRNTEAFF. CDR3 sequence (DNA): TGTGCCAGCACCCCCGGACTCGGGCGGAACACTGAAGCTTTCTTT.

J is TRBJ1-1 and V is TRBV30, with 12 bases identical to TRBD1. Trimming cost V 6 bases and J 3 bases; bases outside gene matches: 5. Germline CDR1 GTSNPN, CDR2 SVGIG (reference sequence). The CDR3 sequence is 14 residues long. The CDR3 is CACRDRGRDTEAFF. CDR3 coding DNA: TGTGCCTGTAGGGACAGGGGGCGCGACACTGAAGCTTTCTTT.

The J gene is TRBJ1-1, the V gene TRBV6-5, with D unresolved. Looked up from germline, CDR1 is MNHEY and CDR2 is SVGAGI. Trimming took off 2 bases at V and 7 bases at J, with 14 bases between the two ends. This CDR3 has 14 residues. As DNA, the CDR3 is TGTGCCAGCAGTTACCTTTCACATAGCAATGAAGCTTTCTTT. Protein sequence: CASSYLSHSNEAFF.